The TCR beta chain under discussion was sequenced for a study of human T cells and chemical hapten exposure (dated by TCRdb to the early 2020s). In the study overall: For sensitization, 2% DPC in acetone was applied to a roughly 2 cm by roughly 2 cm area of upper inner arm skin. Patch testing was performed on the upper back with Finn chambers containing 0.01% DPC, and the patch tests were scored after 6 days according to International Contact Dermatitis Research Group standards. Most of the patients in the cohort were female, and the cohort covered alopecia areata with under or over 50% scalp involvement, alopecia totalis and alopecia universalis. Libraries were combined into a pool for sequencing, and differences in TCR yield between samples came mainly from small differences in library volumes within the pool. Weekly therapeutic DPC doses were additionally applied to the scalp of patients throughout the roughly 25-week study period. Blood for TCR sequencing was provided by twenty-nine alopecia patients at one to four time points (pre-sensitization, 2, 6 and 24 weeks). This study followed changes in the peripheral blood TCR repertoire in vivo during primary and secondary sensitization of alopecia patients to the hapten diphenylcyclopropenone (DPC). Blood was sampled from patients pre-sensitization (week 0) and at 2, 6 and about 24 weeks after DPC sensitization. Beyond this particular receptor, the publication reports: The number of TCRs above 1 in 1000 frequency did not change with DPC sensitization; there was no evidence of global repertoire structure alterations. Alopecia, a presumed autoimmune disease, was present in all patients, so the immune response of the patients might differ from that of healthy individuals. Repeated subsampling changed both the strength of the expansion versus patch-test correlation and the threshold at which that correlation became significant. Patch test score correlated positively with the number of PT1 expanded TCRs, reaching significance at thresholds 8, 16 and 32 but not at 4. Compared with pre-sensitization or healthy control sets, expanded TCRs formed significantly more large CDR3 similarity clusters, which is consistent with antigen-driven responses.

Library prep was done by RACE. The sequencer was a NextSeq 500. During library preparation, unique molecular identifiers were attached to individual cDNA molecules so that TCRs could be counted quantitatively and reproducibly. Each blood RNA sample was used to sequence both TCR alpha and TCR beta chains. The original methods were these. The median number of TCRs per sample was some 100,000, ranging from roughly 23,224 to 690,600. V, J and CDR3 annotation of the TCR reads was carried out using the Decombinator software suite. For the PS versus PT1 abundance plots, all samples were subsampled to the same number of TCRs (28,000). Expanded TCRs were defined as absent before sensitization and observed at least eight times at the 2-week time point. Using fastp trimming at Q25 and MiXCR clonotype assembly, TCRdb reanalyzed the public sequencing data and kept in-frame beta chains. For every CDR3 protein sequence, its rows merge into one entry that carries the most common genes and DNA. TCRdb, not the authors, supplied the V and J calls. This sample comprises 190,000 or so distinct CDR3 sequences, about 31% of them detected only once. Just under 3% of the sample lies in the top ten.

The sample's time point label, decoded: pre-sensitization, week 0. The treatment or condition label of this sample denotes: therapeutic diphenylcyclopropenone sensitization with weekly scalp DPC. At each patch-test visit, blood was drawn before the patch test was applied. To be eligible, patients had to be aged 18 to 70, diagnosed with alopecia and judged suitable for DPC therapy, while pregnant patients were excluded. Total RNA was isolated from unfractionated whole blood collected in Tempus Blood RNA tubes. The table lists this clonotype with a few counts. No antigen is known for it. No per-base quality is available; no much larger clone lies one base away. CDR1 SGHAT and CDR2 FQDESV were looked up in the germline V gene (reference sequence). Measured from the cysteine to the phenylalanine, the CDR3 is 15 residues long. Here the CDR3 DNA is all that survives: 45 bases in frame from base 1. V and J are truncated by 1 base and 8 bases respectively, leaving an intervening sequence of 15 bases.

The starting material was whole blood, obtained in connection with sensitization to the hapten diphenylcyclopropenone (DPC). The receptor's source is a woman under 40 with alopecia areata. Some clones in this sample may be carry-over from other donors' samples. The chain couples TRBV11-1 to TRBJ2-4, with the D segment possibly TRBD1 or TRBD2, each aligning over 5 bases. The CDR3 protein: CASSLGRGQGDIQYF. The sequenced DNA is TGTGCCAGCAGCTTAGGAAGGGGCCAGGGAGACATTCAGTACTTC.